Listed below are T cell receptor beta chains from one sample, sequenced in a study of glioma-infiltrating T cells. TCRdb independently ran MiXCR on the multiplex PCR reads; one entry per CDR3 protein. The repertoire holds 150,000 or so distinct CDR3 sequences, around 42% seen once, with 15% to 25% in the top ten. Input material: glioma tissue, nonneoplastic brain tissue, or PBMCs (not recorded which). The receptors were gathered from a human donor with low-grade glioma or glioblastoma, undergoing nonglioma brain surgery, or in good health (not recorded which). CDR3s include the opening cysteine and the closing phenylalanine or tryptophan. D genes are given only for firm matches. Clone size appears in some rows only: once, few, many, or a class for an expanded clone.

>.|many|13|TRBV2|TRBJ2-5
TGTGCCAGCAACCCATTGTACCAAGAGACCCAGTACTTC
CASNPLYQETQYF
>.|.|17|TRBV10-3|TRBJ2-3
TGTGCCATCAGTGAGTCAACGACGGGTACATTGCCAGATACGCAGTATTTT
CAISESTTGTLPDTQYF
>TRBD1|.|16|TRBV27|TRBJ2-7
TGTGCCAGCAGTTTATCTCCCGCCGGGACAGGGAACGAGCAGTACTTC
CASSLSPAGTGNEQYF
>.|few|13|TRBV4-2|TRBJ2-1
TGTGCCAGCAGCGATAGCGGTTACAATGAGCAGTTCTTC
CASSDSGYNEQFF
>.|.|13|TRBV12-3/TRBV12-4|TRBJ2-7
TGTGCCAGCAGTTCGAACCAGGGGAACGAGCAGTACTTC
CASSSNQGNEQYF
>.|.|13|TRBV20-1|TRBJ2-3
TGCAGTGCTAGTCTTATAGGGGGGGATACGCAGTATTTT
CSASLIGGDTQYF
>.|.|13|TRBV6-1|TRBJ1-5
TGTGCCTGTTTCGACAGAATCAATCAGCTCCAGCATTTT
CACFDRINQLQHF
>TRBD1|.|15|TRBV6-1|TRBJ2-7
TGTGCCAGCAGTGAAACCGGGACAGGGGCCTACGAGCAGTACTTC
CASSETGTGAYEQYF
>.|few|16|TRBV20-1|TRBJ1-1
TGCAGTGCTAGAGATCAAGGACAAGGGAACCGGGCTGAAGCTTTCTTT
CSARDQGQGNRAEAFF
>.|few|14|TRBV6-1|TRBJ2-2
TGTGCCAGCAAGGAGCAAGAAGTCACCGGGGAGCTGTTTTTT
CASKEQEVTGELFF
>.|.|13|TRBV5-6|TRBJ2-1
TGTGCCAGCAGCTTGGTTCGGGTCGATGAGCAGTTCTTC
CASSLVRVDEQFF
>.|.|14|TRBV20-1|TRBJ2-3
TGCAGTGCTAGAAATAGAATCGGCACAGATACGCAGTATTTT
CSARNRIGTDTQYF
>TRBD1|.|13|TRBV12-3/TRBV12-4|TRBJ1-5
TGTGCCAGCAGACAGGGGGCGAGTCAGCCCCAGCATTTT
CASRQGASQPQHF
>.|few|14|TRBV6-1|TRBJ1-3
TGTGCCAGCAGTTTGACCGACTCTGGAAACACCATATATTTT
CASSLTDSGNTIYF
>.|.|13|TRBV6-1|TRBJ2-7
TGTGCCAGCAGAAACGGGAACTCCTACGAGCAGTACTTC
CASRNGNSYEQYF
>.|few|11|TRBV2|TRBJ1-2
TGTGCCAGCACGATAGGCTATGGCTACACCTTC
CASTIGYGYTF
>TRBD1|.|15|TRBV4-1|TRBJ1-2
TGCGCCAGCAGCCAACGACAGGGGATTAGCTATGGCTACACCTTC
CASSQRQGISYGYTF
>.|.|14|TRBV20-1|TRBJ2-3
TGCAGTGCTAATCTGGTGGGATTAGGAGATAAGCAGTATTTT
CSANLVGLGDKQYF
>.|few|14|TRBV27|TRBJ1-2
TGTGCCAGCAGTTGGTCGGCCGGAGCCTATGGCTACACCTTC
CASSWSAGAYGYTF
>.|.|17|TRBV6-5|TRBJ1-2
TGTGCCAGCAGTTACTCAGCGGCAACGGGGTCCCGATGTGGCTACACCTTC
CASSYSAATGSRCGYTF
>TRBD1|few|14|TRBV6-1|TRBJ1-5
TGTGCCAGCAGGGGACAGGGGTTCAATCAGCCCCAGCATTTT
CASRGQGFNQPQHF
>.|.|13|TRBV12-3/TRBV12-4|TRBJ1-6
TGTGCCAGCAGTTTTGATGGAGATTCACCCCTCCACTTT
CASSFDGDSPLHF
>.|many|12|TRBV28|TRBJ2-3
TGTGCCAGCAGTTTATTGACAGATACGCAGTATTTT
CASSLLTDTQYF
>TRBD1|many|12|TRBV6-1|TRBJ2-7
TGTGCCAGCAGACGAGGACAGGGCGAGCAGTACTTC
CASRRGQGEQYF
>TRBD1|.|17|TRBV12-3/TRBV12-4|TRBJ1-5
TGTGCCAGCAGTTCGGGACAGGGGGGGTGGAGCAATCAGCCCCAGCATTTT
CASSSGQGGWSNQPQHF
>.|.|14|TRBV24-1|TRBJ1-2
TGTGCCACCAGTGAACACGGGATGAACTATGGCTACACCTTC
CATSEHGMNYGYTF
>TRBD2|.|13|TRBV6-1|TRBJ2-5
TGTGCCAGCAGACAGAGCGGGGAAGAGACCCAGTACTTC
CASRQSGEETQYF
>.|.|16|TRBV20-1|TRBJ2-3
TGCAGTGCTAGGATCCCCTGGCGGGGAAGCACAGATACGCAGTATTTT
CSARIPWRGSTDTQYF
>.|few|14|TRBV18|TRBJ2-5
TGTGCCAGCTCACCTCAGGACGGTCAAGAGACCCAGTACTTC
CASSPQDGQETQYF
>.|.|11|TRBV20-1|TRBJ1-1
TGCAGTGCTAGAGCGGGGACTGAAGCTTTCTTT
CSARAGTEAFF
>.|few|14|TRBV20-1|TRBJ2-5
TGCAGTGCTCCCATATGGCAGTCCCAAGAGACCCAGTACTTC
CSAPIWQSQETQYF
>.|.|14|TRBV4-1|TRBJ2-7
TGCGCCAGCAGCCAAGGAGCGCAAACCTACGAGCAGTACTTC
CASSQGAQTYEQYF
>.|.|15|TRBV28|TRBJ2-3
TGTGCCAGCAGTTCCCAGAGGGGAGGCACAGATACGCAGTATTTT
CASSSQRGGTDTQYF
>.|.|15|TRBV15|TRBJ2-7
TGTGCCACCAGCAGAGGATTGGCAGGCTCCTACGAGCAGTACTTC
CATSRGLAGSYEQYF
>TRBD1|.|14|TRBV20-1|TRBJ2-1
TGCAGTGCTCGACCCGGGACAGGGGGGAATGAGCAGTTCTTC
CSARPGTGGNEQFF
>.|.|12|TRBV18|TRBJ1-1
TGTGCCAGCTCACCACGGGTGGGTGAAGCTTTCTTT
CASSPRVGEAFF
>TRBD2|few|16|TRBV4-1|TRBJ2-7
TGCGCCAGCAGCCAAGGTAGCGGGGGGCGGTCCTACGAGCAGTACTTC
CASSQGSGGRSYEQYF
>.|.|16|TRBV20-1|TRBJ1-4
TGCAGTGCTAGAGAAGGGTCGGGAGCAACTAATGAAAAACTGTTTTTT
CSAREGSGATNEKLFF
>TRBD1|few|17|TRBV6-1|TRBJ1-2
TGTGCCAGCAGTGAAGAGGGACAGGGGGCGCGAAACTATGGCTACACCTTC
CASSEEGQGARNYGYTF
>.|.|16|TRBV13|TRBJ2-1
TGTGCCAGCAGCGTAGGGTCATCGCGAGGCTACAATGAGCAGTTCTTC
CASSVGSSRGYNEQFF
>.|.|15|TRBV7-6|TRBJ2-1
TGTGCCAGCAGCTTAGAACAGGCGGGGTATAATGAGCAGTTCTTC
CASSLEQAGYNEQFF
>.|many|13|TRBV6-2/TRBV6-3|TRBJ2-1
TGTGCCAGCAGTTACTCGAGGGGGAATGAGCAGTTCTTC
CASSYSRGNEQFF